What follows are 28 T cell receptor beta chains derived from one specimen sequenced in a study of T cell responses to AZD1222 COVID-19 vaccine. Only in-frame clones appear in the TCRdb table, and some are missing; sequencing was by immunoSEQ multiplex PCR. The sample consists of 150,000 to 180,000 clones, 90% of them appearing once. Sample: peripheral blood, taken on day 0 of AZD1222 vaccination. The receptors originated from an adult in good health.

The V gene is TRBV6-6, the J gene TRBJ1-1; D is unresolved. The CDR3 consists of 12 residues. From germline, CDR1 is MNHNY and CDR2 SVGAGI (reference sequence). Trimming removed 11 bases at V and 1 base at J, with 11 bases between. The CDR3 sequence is CASSRTNTEAFF. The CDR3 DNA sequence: TGTGCCTCCAGCAGGACGAACACTGAAGCTTTCTTT.

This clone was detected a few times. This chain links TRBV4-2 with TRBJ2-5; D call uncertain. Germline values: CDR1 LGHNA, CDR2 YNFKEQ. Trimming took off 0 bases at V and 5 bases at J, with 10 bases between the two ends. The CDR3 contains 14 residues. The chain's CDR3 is CASSQEGLGETQYF. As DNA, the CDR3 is TGTGCCAGCAGCCAAGAAGGCTTGGGGGAGACCCAGTACTTC.

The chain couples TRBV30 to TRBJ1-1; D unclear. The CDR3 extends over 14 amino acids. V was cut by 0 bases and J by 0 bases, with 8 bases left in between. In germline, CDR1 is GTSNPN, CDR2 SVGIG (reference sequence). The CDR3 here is CAWSVPEMNTEAFF. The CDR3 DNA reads TGTGCCTGGAGTGTACCGGAAATGAACACTGAAGCTTTCTTT. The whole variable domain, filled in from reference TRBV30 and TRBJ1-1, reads SQTIHQWPATLVQPVGSPLSLECTVEGTSNPNLYWYRQAAGRGLQLLFYSVGIGQISSEVPQNLSASRPQDRQFILSSKKLLLSDSGFYLCAWSVPEMNTEAFFGQGTRLTVV.

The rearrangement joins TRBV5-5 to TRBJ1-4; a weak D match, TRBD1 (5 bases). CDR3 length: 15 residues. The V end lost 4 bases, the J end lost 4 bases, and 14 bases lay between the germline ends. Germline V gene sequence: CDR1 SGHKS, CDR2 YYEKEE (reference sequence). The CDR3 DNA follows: TGTGCCAGCAGCGCGCGGGACGGTATTAATGAAAAACTGTTTTTT. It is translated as CASSARDGINEKLFF.

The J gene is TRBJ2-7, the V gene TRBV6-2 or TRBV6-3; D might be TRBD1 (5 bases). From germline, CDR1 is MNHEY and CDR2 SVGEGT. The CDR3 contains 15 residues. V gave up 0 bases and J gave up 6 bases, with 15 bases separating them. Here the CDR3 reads CASSYSMGRVSEQYF. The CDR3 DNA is TGTGCCAGCAGTTACTCGATGGGCAGGGTCAGCGAGCAGTACTTC.

For the CDR3, the DNA is TGTGCCAGCAGCCCTGGGGGACTAGCGGGAGATGCGGGCGAGCAGTACTTC. Its translation: CASSPGGLAGDAGEQYF. The V gene is TRBV7-9, the J gene TRBJ2-7, with TRBD2 matching over 14 bases. This CDR3 has 17 residues. V was clipped by 5 bases and J by 6 bases; unmatched bases: 12. Germline lookup yields CDR1 SEHNR and CDR2 FQNEAQ (reference sequence).

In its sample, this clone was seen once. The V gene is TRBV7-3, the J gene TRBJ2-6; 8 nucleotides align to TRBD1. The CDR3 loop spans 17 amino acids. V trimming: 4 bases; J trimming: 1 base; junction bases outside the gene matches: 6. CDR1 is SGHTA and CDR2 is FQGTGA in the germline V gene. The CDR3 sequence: CASSWEDRASGANVLTF. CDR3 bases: TGTGCCAGCAGCTGGGAGGACAGGGCATCTGGGGCCAACGTCCTGACTTTC.

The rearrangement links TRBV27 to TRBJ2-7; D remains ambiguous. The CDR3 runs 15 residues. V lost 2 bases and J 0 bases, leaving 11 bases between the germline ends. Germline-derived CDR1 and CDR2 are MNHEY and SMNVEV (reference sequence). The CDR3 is CASSLRFGFSYEQYF. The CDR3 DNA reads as TGTGCCAGCAGTTTAAGGTTTGGGTTCTCCTACGAGCAGTACTTC.

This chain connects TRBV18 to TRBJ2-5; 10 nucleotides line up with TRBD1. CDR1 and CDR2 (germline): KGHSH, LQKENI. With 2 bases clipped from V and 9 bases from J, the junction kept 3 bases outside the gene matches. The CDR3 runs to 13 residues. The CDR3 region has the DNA TGTGCCAGCTCACCAGACAGGGGGCTGGCCCAGTACTTC. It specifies CASSPDRGLAQYF.

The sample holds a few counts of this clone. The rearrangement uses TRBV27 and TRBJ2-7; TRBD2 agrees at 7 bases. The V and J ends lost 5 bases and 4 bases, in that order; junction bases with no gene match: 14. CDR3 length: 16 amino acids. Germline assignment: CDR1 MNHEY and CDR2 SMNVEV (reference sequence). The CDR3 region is CASSPGRGSSGYEQYF. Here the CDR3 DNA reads TGTGCCAGCAGTCCCGGGCGGGGGTCGAGTGGTTACGAGCAGTACTTC.

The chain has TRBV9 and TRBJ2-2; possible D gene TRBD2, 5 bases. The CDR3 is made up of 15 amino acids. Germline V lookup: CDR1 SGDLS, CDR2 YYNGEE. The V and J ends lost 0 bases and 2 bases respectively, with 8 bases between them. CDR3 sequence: CASSVDSANTGELFF. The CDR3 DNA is TGTGCCAGCAGCGTAGATAGCGCCAACACCGGGGAGCTGTTTTTT.

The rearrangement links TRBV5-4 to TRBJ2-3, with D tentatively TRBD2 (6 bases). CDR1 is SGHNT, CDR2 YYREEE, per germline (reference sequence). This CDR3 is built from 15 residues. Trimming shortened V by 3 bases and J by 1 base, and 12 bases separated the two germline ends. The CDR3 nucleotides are TGTGCCAGCAGCTCTGCGGGGCTCGGCACAGATACGCAGTATTTT. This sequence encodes CASSSAGLGTDTQYF.

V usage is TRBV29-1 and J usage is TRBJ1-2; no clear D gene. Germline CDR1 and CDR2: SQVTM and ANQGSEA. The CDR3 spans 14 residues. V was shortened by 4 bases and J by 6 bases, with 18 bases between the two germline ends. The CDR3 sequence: CSVVSRVGSDGYTF. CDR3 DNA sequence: TGCAGCGTTGTGAGTAGGGTGGGATCCGATGGCTACACCTTC. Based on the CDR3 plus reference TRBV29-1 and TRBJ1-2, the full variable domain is SAVISQKPSRDICQRGTSLTIQCQVDSQVTMMFWYRQQPGQSLTLIATANQGSEATYESGFVIDKFPISRPNLTFSTLTVSNMSPEDSSIYLCSVVSRVGSDGYTFGSGTRLTVV.

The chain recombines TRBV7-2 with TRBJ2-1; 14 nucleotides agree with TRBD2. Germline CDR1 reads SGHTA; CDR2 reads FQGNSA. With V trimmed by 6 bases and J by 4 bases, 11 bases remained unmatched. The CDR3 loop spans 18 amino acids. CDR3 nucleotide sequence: TGTGCCAGCAGGGTGACTTCCGGGACTAGCGGGAGATACAATGAGCAGTTCTTC. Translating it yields CASRVTSGTSGRYNEQFF.

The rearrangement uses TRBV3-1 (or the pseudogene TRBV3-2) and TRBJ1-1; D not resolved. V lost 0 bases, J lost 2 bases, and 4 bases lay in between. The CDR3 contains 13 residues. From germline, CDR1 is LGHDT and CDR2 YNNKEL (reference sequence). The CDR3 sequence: CASSQDSNTEAFF. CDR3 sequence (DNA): TGTGCCAGCAGCCAAGACAGCAACACTGAAGCTTTCTTT.

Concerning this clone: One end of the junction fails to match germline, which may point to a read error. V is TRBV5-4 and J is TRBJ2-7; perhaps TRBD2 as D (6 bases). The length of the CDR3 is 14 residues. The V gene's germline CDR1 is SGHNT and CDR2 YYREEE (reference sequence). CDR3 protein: CASSLAGAGTLEFF. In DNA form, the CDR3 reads TGTGCCAGCAGCTTGGCGGGAGCCGGGACTCTCGAATTCTTC.

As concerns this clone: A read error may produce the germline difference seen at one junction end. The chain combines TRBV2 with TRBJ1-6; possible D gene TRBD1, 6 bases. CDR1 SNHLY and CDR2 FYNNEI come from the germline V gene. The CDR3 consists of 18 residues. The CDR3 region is CASREGQSMGSYNSPLHF. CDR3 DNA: TGTGCCAGCAGGGAAGGACAGTCTATGGGCTCCTATAATTCACCCCTCCACTTT.

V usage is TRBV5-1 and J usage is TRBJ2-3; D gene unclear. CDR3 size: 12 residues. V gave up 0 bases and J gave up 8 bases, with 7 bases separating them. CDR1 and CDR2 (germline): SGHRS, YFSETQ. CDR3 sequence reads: CASSLERGTQYF. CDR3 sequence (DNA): TGCGCCAGCAGCTTGGAGCGCGGTACGCAGTATTTT.

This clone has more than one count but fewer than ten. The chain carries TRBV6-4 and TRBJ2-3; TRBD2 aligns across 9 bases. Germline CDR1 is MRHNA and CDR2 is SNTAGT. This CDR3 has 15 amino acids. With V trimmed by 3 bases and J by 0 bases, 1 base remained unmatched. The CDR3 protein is CASSEAGGSTDTQYF. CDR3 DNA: TGTGCCAGCAGTGAAGCGGGGGGTAGCACAGATACGCAGTATTTT.

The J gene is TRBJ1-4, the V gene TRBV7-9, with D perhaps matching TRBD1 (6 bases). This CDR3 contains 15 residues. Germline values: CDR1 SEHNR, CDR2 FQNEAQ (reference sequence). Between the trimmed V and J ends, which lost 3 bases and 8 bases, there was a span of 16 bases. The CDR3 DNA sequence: TGTGCCAGCAGCTTTACAGGGTCTCGAGGAGAAAAACTGTTTTTT. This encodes CASSFTGSRGEKLFF.

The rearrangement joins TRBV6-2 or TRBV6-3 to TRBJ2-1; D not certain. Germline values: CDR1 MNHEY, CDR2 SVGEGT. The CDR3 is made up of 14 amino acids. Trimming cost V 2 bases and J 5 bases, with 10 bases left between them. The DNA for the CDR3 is TGTGCCAGCAGTTACCCGAGCGCCGACAATGAGCAGTTCTTC. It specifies CASSYPSADNEQFF.

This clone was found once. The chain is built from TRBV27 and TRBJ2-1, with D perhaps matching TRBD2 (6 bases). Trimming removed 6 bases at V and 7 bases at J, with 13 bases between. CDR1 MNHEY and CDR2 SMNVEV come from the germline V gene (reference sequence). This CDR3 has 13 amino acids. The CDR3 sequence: CASRLSGSNEQFF. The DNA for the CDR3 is TGTGCCAGCAGACTCAGCGGGTCTAATGAGCAGTTCTTC.

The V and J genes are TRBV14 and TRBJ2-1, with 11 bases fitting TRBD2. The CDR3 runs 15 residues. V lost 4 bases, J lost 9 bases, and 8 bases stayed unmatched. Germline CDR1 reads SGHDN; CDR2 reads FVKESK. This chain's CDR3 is CASSLAGGPLGEQFF. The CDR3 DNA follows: TGTGCCAGCAGCCTAGCGGGAGGGCCACTAGGTGAGCAGTTCTTC.

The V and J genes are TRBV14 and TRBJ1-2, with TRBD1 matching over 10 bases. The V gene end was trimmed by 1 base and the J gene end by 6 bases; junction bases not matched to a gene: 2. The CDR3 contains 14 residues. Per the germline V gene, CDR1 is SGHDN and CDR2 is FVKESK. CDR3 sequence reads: CASSQGGQGHGYTF. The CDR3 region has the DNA TGTGCCAGCAGCCAAGGGGGACAGGGGCATGGCTACACCTTC.

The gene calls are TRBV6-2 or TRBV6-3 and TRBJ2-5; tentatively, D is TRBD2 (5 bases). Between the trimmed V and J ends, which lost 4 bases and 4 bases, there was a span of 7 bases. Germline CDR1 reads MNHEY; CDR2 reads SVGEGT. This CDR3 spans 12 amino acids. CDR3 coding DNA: TGTGCCAGCAGTTTTCGGGGAGAGACCCAGTACTTC. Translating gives CASSFRGETQYF.

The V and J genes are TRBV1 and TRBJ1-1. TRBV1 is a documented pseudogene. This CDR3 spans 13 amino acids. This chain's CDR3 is CTSSQRGPDEAFF. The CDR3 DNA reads TGCACCAGCAGCCAGAGAGGTCCAGACGAAGCTTTCTTT.

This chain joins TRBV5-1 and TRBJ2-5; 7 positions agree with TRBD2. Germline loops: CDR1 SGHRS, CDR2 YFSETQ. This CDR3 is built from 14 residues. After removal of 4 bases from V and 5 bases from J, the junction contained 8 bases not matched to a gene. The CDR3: CASSGAGVEETQYF. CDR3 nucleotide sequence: TGCGCCAGCAGCGGGGCGGGGGTCGAGGAGACCCAGTACTTC.

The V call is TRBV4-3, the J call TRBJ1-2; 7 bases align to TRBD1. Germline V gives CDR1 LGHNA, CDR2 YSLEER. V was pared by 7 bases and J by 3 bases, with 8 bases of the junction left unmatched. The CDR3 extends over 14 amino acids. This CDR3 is CASTTGDGDYGYTF. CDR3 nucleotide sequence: TGCGCCAGCACCACAGGGGACGGAGACTATGGCTACACCTTC.